The 29 T cell receptor beta chains below were found in one sample sequenced in a study of shared clonotypes between healthy human individuals. Naive CD8 cells lacked CD45RO and underwent positive selection for CCR7, leaving out terminally differentiated effector memory CD45RA+ cells. TCRdb's copy holds only in-frame clones and misses some; the assay was immunoSEQ multiplex PCR. There are about 2.1 million clones in the sample; about 93% occur only once, and around 1.7% lies in the top ten. Specimen: naive CD8+ T cells from PBMCs. The receptors here all came from a man aged 18 to 29 in good health. Some clones in this sample may be carry-over from other donors' samples.

This chain connects TRBV30 to TRBJ2-1, with 9 nucleotides matching TRBD2. V shed 0 bases, J shed 7 bases, and the junction held 4 bases outside the gene matches. The CDR3 spans 14 residues. The germline V gene has CDR1 GTSNPN and CDR2 SVGIG (reference sequence). In DNA, the CDR3 is TGTGCCTGGAGTGTACTGAGCGGGAGGAATGAGCAGTTCTTC. Its protein product is CAWSVLSGRNEQFF.

This chain joins TRBV9 and TRBJ1-1; 7 positions match TRBD1. CDR3 length: 15 residues. Germline loops: CDR1 SGDLS, CDR2 YYNGEE. V dropped 0 bases and J dropped 5; count of bases not matched to a gene: 7. For the CDR3, the DNA is TGTGCCAGCAGCGTAGGCAGGGGGGGTTCGACTGAAGCTTTCTTT. It yields the protein CASSVGRGGSTEAFF.

The V and J genes are TRBV4-1 and TRBJ2-7; tentative D call: TRBD2 (5 bases). Trimming shortened V by 3 bases and J by 5 bases, and 20 bases separated the two germline ends. The CDR3 consists of 16 residues. CDR1 is MGHRA and CDR2 is YSYEKL in the germline V gene. The chain's CDR3 is CASSHKIGGLVDEQYF. The CDR3, as DNA: TGCGCCAGCAGCCACAAGATTGGCGGGCTTGTGGACGAGCAGTACTTC.

This chain connects TRBV11-2 to TRBJ2-5; TRBD1 might be the D (6 bases). The ends were cut back, 5 bases at V and 5 bases at J, with 15 bases in the middle. Per germline, CDR1 SGHAT and CDR2 FQNNGV. The CDR3 runs 14 residues. The chain's CDR3 is CASSGRTASETQYF. CDR3 sequence (DNA): TGTGCCAGCAGCGGACGGACAGCGTCGGAGACCCAGTACTTC.

This clone was observed once. The V and J genes are TRBV27 and TRBJ2-7; 8 nucleotides line up with TRBD2. The CDR3 contains 13 residues. Per the germline V gene, CDR1 is MNHEY and CDR2 is SMNVEV (reference sequence). Trimming at V came to 6 bases and at J to 2 bases, leaving 3 bases not matched to a gene. The chain's CDR3 is CASRLAAPYEQYF. CDR3 DNA: TGTGCCAGCAGACTAGCGGCACCCTACGAGCAGTACTTC.

A note on this clone: This specimen includes other DNA sequences encoding the same CDR3. The chain uses TRBV29-1 and TRBJ2-7, with D unclear. Germline CDR1 is SQVTM and CDR2 is ANQGSEA. With 2 bases removed from V and 2 bases from J, the gap between germline ends came to 4 bases. The CDR3 is 11 residues long. DNA of the CDR3: TGCAGCGTTGAACTGCCCTACGAGCAGTACTTC. Its protein product is CSVELPYEQYF.

This chain connects TRBV9 to TRBJ2-1; TRBD2 matches 7 bases. Germline values: CDR1 SGDLS, CDR2 YYNGEE. The CDR3 has 17 amino acids. Trimming cost V 4 bases and J 2 bases; bases outside gene matches: 12. The CDR3 protein is CASSSRPGTTPYNEQFF. In nucleotides, the CDR3 is TGTGCCAGCAGCTCCCGTCCCGGGACTACCCCCTACAATGAGCAGTTCTTC.

A note on this clone: Other DNA sequences of this sample code for an identical CDR3. This chain connects TRBV7-9 to TRBJ2-1; D is unclear. Germline V lookup: CDR1 SEHNR, CDR2 FQNEAQ (reference sequence). Trimming shortened V by 1 base and J by 0 bases, and 4 bases separated the two germline ends. This CDR3 comprises 14 residues. The CDR3 DNA sequence: TGTGCCAGCAGCTTAGTCTCCTCCTACAATGAGCAGTTCTTC. Its protein product is CASSLVSSYNEQFF.

With regard to this clone: Other nucleotide sequences in the sample specify the same CDR3. J is TRBJ1-5 and V is TRBV6-1; D might be TRBD1 (5 bases). This CDR3 is built from 14 residues. Germline V gene lookup returns CDR1 MNHNS and CDR2 SASEGT. The ends were cut back, 6 bases at V and 1 base at J, with 10 bases in the middle. CDR3 DNA: TGTGCCAGCAGGGCAGGGCCCAGCAATCAGCCCCAGCATTTT. Amino acids: CASRAGPSNQPQHF.

The chain links TRBV6-5 to TRBJ2-2; TRBD1 agrees at 8 bases. V lost 4 bases and J lost 3; bases outside the gene matches: 7. This CDR3 is built from 16 residues. The germline gives CDR1 MNHEY, CDR2 SVGAGI. The CDR3 spells CASSFPGQVDTGELFF. The CDR3 bases are TGTGCCAGCAGTTTCCCGGGACAGGTAGACACCGGGGAGCTGTTTTTT.

V gene TRBV4-3 combines with J gene TRBJ2-3; D is unresolved. The germline V gene encodes CDR1 LGHNA and CDR2 YSLEER. The CDR3 covers 15 residues. Trimming took 1 base from V and 2 from J, leaving 10 bases between them. The CDR3 loop reads CASSQVLRTTDTQYF. The CDR3 DNA is TGCGCCAGCAGCCAAGTTCTTCGCACCACAGATACGCAGTATTTT.

The chain couples TRBV27 to TRBJ2-2; no clear D. Looked up from germline, CDR1 is MNHEY and CDR2 is SMNVEV (reference sequence). This CDR3 is 14 amino acids long. The ends were cut back, 6 bases at V and 3 bases at J, with 11 bases in the middle. The CDR3 sequence: CASRAGLYTGELFF. In nucleotides, the CDR3 is TGTGCCAGCAGAGCAGGCTTATACACCGGGGAGCTGTTTTTT.

The sample holds one count of this clone. This rearrangement joins TRBV7-9 to TRBJ2-1, with D possibly called TRBD1 or TRBD2 (5 bases each). CDR3 length: 13 residues. V dropped 0 bases and J dropped 8 bases, with 8 bases sitting between them. CDR1 and CDR2 from the germline V gene are SEHNR and FQNEAQ (reference sequence). The CDR3 loop reads CASSLAGTDEQFF. DNA for the CDR3: TGTGCCAGCAGCTTAGCGGGGACCGATGAGCAGTTCTTC.

The chain is built from TRBV10-3 and TRBJ2-1; 10 nucleotides agree with TRBD1. The CDR3 sequence is 16 residues long. Germline V lookup: CDR1 ENHRY, CDR2 SYGVKD. The J segment lost 2 bases and the V segment lost 7 bases, leaving 8 bases of the junction unmatched. This CDR3 is CAITETGTGAYNEQFF. In DNA form, the CDR3 reads TGTGCCATCACCGAGACGGGGACAGGGGCCTACAATGAGCAGTTCTTC.

This chain links TRBV7-9 with TRBJ2-7; a possible D gene is TRBD2 (5 bases). Germline V gene sequence: CDR1 SEHNR, CDR2 FQNEAQ (reference sequence). The CDR3 is 15 amino acids. The V and J ends lost 5 bases and 5 bases respectively, with 19 bases between them. DNA of the CDR3: TGTGCCAGCAGCCAAGTGACTAAGGGCCTGGACGAGCAGTACTTC. It is translated as CASSQVTKGLDEQYF.

This chain joins TRBV7-6 and TRBJ2-7; TRBD2 agrees at 7 bases. CDR1 SGHVS and CDR2 FNYEAQ come from the germline V gene. The length of the CDR3 is 15 residues. J lost 0 bases, V lost 5 bases, and 7 bases had no gene match. The DNA for the CDR3 is TGTGCCAGCAGCCGAACTAGCGATAGCTCCTACGAGCAGTACTTC. Amino acid sequence: CASSRTSDSSYEQYF.

This chain uses TRBV27 with TRBJ2-2; no firm D call. CDR3 length: 14 residues. Trimming stripped 2 bases from V and 4 bases from J, with 8 bases between. Germline CDR1 MNHEY, CDR2 SMNVEV (reference sequence). CDR3: CASSLLGFTGELFF. Written as DNA, the CDR3 is TGTGCCAGCAGTTTACTAGGTTTCACCGGGGAGCTGTTTTTT.

V gene TRBV7-9 combines with J gene TRBJ2-4; no firm D call. Deletions cut 1 base from V and 1 base from J, with 11 bases between. Germline CDR1 SEHNR, CDR2 FQNEAQ (reference sequence). The CDR3 is 16 amino acids. For the CDR3, the DNA is TGTGCCAGCAGCTTAGAATCCGAAACGGCCAAAAACATTCAGTACTTC. It specifies CASSLESETAKNIQYF.

This clone was detected once. The CDR3 nucleotides are TGTGCCAGCAGAGACAGGGGAAACACCATATATTTT. This translates into CASRDRGNTIYF. The chain uses TRBV7-9 and TRBJ1-3; D might be TRBD1 (6 bases). Trimming left V 6 bases short and J 4 bases short, with 7 bases between. The CDR3 is 12 amino acids. CDR1 SEHNR and CDR2 FQNEAQ come from the germline V gene (reference sequence). The whole variable domain, remainder taken from reference TRBV7-9 and TRBJ1-3, is DTGVSQNPRHKITKRGQNVTFRCDPISEHNRLYWYRQTLGQGPEFLTYFQNEAQLEKSRLLSDRFSAERPKGSFSTLEIQRTEQGDSAMYLCASRDRGNTIYFGEGSWLTVV.

The table lists this clone with a count of one. The V call is TRBV7-2, the J call TRBJ2-1, with D perhaps matching TRBD2 (5 bases). The CDR3 contains 16 residues. The V and J ends lost 2 bases and 6 bases respectively, with 17 bases between them. Germline CDR1 is SGHTA and CDR2 is FQGNSA. The CDR3 coding sequence is TGTGCCAGCAGCTTACAAGGGAGTGCGGTCGGCAATGAGCAGTTCTTC. Its protein product is CASSLQGSAVGNEQFF.

The table lists this clone with a count of one. The chain employs TRBV27 and TRBJ2-1, with D hard to call. Trimming took 3 bases from V and 3 from J, leaving 18 bases between them. The CDR3 covers 17 residues. Germline CDR1 and CDR2: MNHEY and SMNVEV (reference sequence). The CDR3 DNA reads TGTGCCAGCAGTTTTGGTTTCCCAAACGCCCTCTACAATGAGCAGTTCTTC. This translates into CASSFGFPNALYNEQFF.

V and J are TRBV7-9 and TRBJ2-5; no clear D gene. CDR1 and CDR2 from the germline V gene are SEHNR and FQNEAQ (reference sequence). This CDR3 region has 15 residues. V was pared by 2 bases and J by 5 bases, with 15 bases between. CDR3 loop: CASSLMTNPLETQYF. CDR3 DNA sequence: TGTGCCAGCAGCTTAATGACAAACCCTCTCGAGACCCAGTACTTC.

The V gene is TRBV27, the J gene TRBJ2-3, with D hard to call. V lost 6 bases, J lost 1 base, and 14 bases lay in between. Germline lookup yields CDR1 MNHEY and CDR2 SMNVEV (reference sequence). The CDR3 runs to 15 residues. The CDR3 DNA sequence: TGTGCCAGCAGCTCACTTCCCCCGGGCACAGATACGCAGTATTTT. Translated, it gives CASSSLPPGTDTQYF.

The J gene is TRBJ2-3, the V gene TRBV28; tentatively, D is TRBD2 (6 bases). Between the trimmed V and J ends, which lost 0 bases and 2 bases, there was a span of 12 bases. This CDR3 spans 16 amino acids. CDR1 and CDR2 (germline): MDHEN, SYDVKM. In DNA, the CDR3 is TGTGCCAGCAGTTTATGGTCTAGCGACCCCACAGATACGCAGTATTTT. Protein: CASSLWSSDPTDTQYF.

This clone appeared a single time. The V and J genes are TRBV10-1 and TRBJ2-7; 8 bases agree with TRBD2. J gave up 6 bases and V 2 bases, and 6 bases lay outside the gene matches. The CDR3 runs 14 residues. Germline V gene lookup returns CDR1 WNHNN and CDR2 SYGVQD (reference sequence). The CDR3 nucleotides are TGCGCCAGCAGTGAGCAGGATGCGGGAGGCGAGCAGTACTTC. It translates to CASSEQDAGGEQYF.

This clone was recorded only once. CDR3 loop: CASSTSAGGPWDEQFF. In nucleotides, the CDR3 is TGTGCCAGCAGTACTTCAGCGGGAGGGCCGTGGGATGAGCAGTTCTTC. The genes are TRBV2 and TRBJ2-1; TRBD2 matches at 10 bases. V shed 5 bases and J 8 bases; nucleotides not matched to a gene: 12. The CDR3 sequence is 16 residues long. The germline V gene has CDR1 SNHLY and CDR2 FYNNEI.

This chain links TRBV30 with TRBJ2-6; D gene uncertain. CDR1 and CDR2 from the germline V gene are GTSNPN and SVGIG (reference sequence). This CDR3 is 13 amino acids long. The CDR3 loop is CALDSSGANVLTF. The CDR3 DNA reads TGTGCTCTAGATAGCTCTGGGGCCAACGTCCTGACTTTC. The entire variable domain, with the rest obtained from reference TRBV30 and TRBJ2-6, is as follows: SQTIHQWPATLVQPVGSPLSLECTVEGTSNPNLYWYRQAAGRGLQLLFYSVGIGQISSEVPQNLSASRPQDRQFILSSKKLLLSDSGFYLCALDSSGANVLTFGAGSRLTVL.

This clone was detected once. This chain uses TRBV4-1 with TRBJ1-1; tentatively, D is TRBD1 (6 bases). Germline CDR1 MGHRA, CDR2 YSYEKL. The length of the CDR3 is 21 residues. Trimming shortened V by 3 bases and J by 3 bases, and 32 bases separated the two germline ends. CDR3 coding DNA: TGCGCCAGCAGCCACAGGGACACACTTGGAGGGGCCACCGAGGGGGACACTGAAGCTTTCTTT. It specifies CASSHRDTLGGATEGDTEAFF.

This chain uses TRBV15 with TRBJ1-2; tentatively, D is TRBD1 (6 bases). V was cut by 4 bases and J by 4 bases, with 19 bases left in between. The CDR3 spans 16 residues. Looked up from germline, CDR1 is LNHNV and CDR2 is YYDKDF (reference sequence). The CDR3 region has the DNA TGTGCCACCAGCACAACTCATACAGGGTACGCCTATGGCTACACCTTC. Protein product: CATSTTHTGYAYGYTF.